What follows describes a single T cell receptor (beta chain). Its antigen remains unidentified. Germline trimming cut 4 bases from V and 9 bases from J; bases unmatched to any gene: 4. This CDR3 has 14 amino acids. CDR1 is MNHEY and CDR2 is SVGAGI in the germline V gene. Method: immunoSEQ multiplex PCR; TCRdb's copy keeps in-frame clones and lacks some. The data hold roughly 97,000 clones, with about 70% observed a single time. The record originates from a study of radiotherapy plus CTLA-4 blockade in lung cancer. Study-level findings and limits: Blood TCR clones of tumor origin expanded after radiotherapy plus ipilimumab. Response, reportedly, was best predicted by interferon-beta along with early blood T cell clone dynamics.

This chain joins TRBV6-5 and TRBJ2-2; 11 nucleotides align to TRBD1. Material: peripheral blood, obtained from a patient treated with radiotherapy plus ipilimumab. The receptor was isolated from a human donor with non-small cell lung cancer who had a partial response to radiotherapy plus ipilimumab. Some clones in this sample may be carry-over from other donors' samples. The CDR3 DNA is TGTGCCAGCAGTTCGGACAGGGGGCTCTGGGAGCTGTTTTTT. It translates to CASSSDRGLWELFF.